This is a list of T cell receptor beta chains from one sample in a study of Graves' ophthalmopathy and Graves' hyperthyroidism. TCRdb analysed the multiplex PCR reads with MiXCR anew, one entry per CDR3 protein. In the table there are 300,000 to 500,000 distinct CDR3 sequences, 15% to 17% of which are singletons. The sample was peripheral blood. These receptors originate from a woman between 18 and 29 years old with stable Graves' hyperthyroidism. CDR3s include the opening cysteine and the closing phenylalanine or tryptophan. D genes are given only for firm matches. The listing skips clone size in some rows; elsewhere it reads once, few, many or a size class.

>TRBV20-1|TRBJ1-2|many|TRBD1
TGCAGTGCTTTAAACAGGGGGGTGGAAGGCTACACCTTC
CSALNRGVEGYTF
>TRBV18|TRBJ1-2|NA|NA
TGTGCCAGCTCACCCGGCGGGGACATCCATGGCTACACCTTC
CASSPGGDIHGYTF
>TRBV20-1|TRBJ2-7|many|NA
TGCAGTGCTAGATTAGCGGACAGACCTTACGAGCAGTACTTC
CSARLADRPYEQYF
>TRBV6-1|TRBJ1-1|many|NA
TGTGCCAGCAGACCCGGGACAAACACTGAAGCTTTCTTT
CASRPGTNTEAFF
>TRBV12-3/TRBV12-4|TRBJ2-7|many|TRBD2
TGTGCCAGCAGATCCGGGACTAGCGGGACCTACGAGCAGTACTTC
CASRSGTSGTYEQYF
>TRBV12-5|TRBJ1-1|many|TRBD1
TGTGCTAGTGGTCACACAGGGGGTGAAGCTTTCTTT
CASGHTGGEAFF
>TRBV7-2|TRBJ2-7|many|TRBD2
TGTGCCAGCAGCTTAAGGGCGGGGGGTCTTGACGAGCAGTACTTC
CASSLRAGGLDEQYF
>TRBV24-1|TRBJ1-1|many|NA
TGTGCCACCAGTGAGGGGGGGGCCACTGAAGCTTTCTTT
CATSEGGATEAFF
>TRBV7-8|TRBJ1-1|many|TRBD1
TGTGCCAGCAGCTCGAAGCCAGGGCAGGGGGACACTGAAGCTTTCTTT
CASSSKPGQGDTEAFF
>TRBV6-2/TRBV6-3|TRBJ2-7|many|TRBD1
TGTGCCAGCAGCTTGGACAGGGGAATGGGATCCAACGAGCAGTACTTC
CASSLDRGMGSNEQYF
>TRBV7-8|TRBJ2-2|many|TRBD2
TGTGCCAGCCCGGGAGGTTTAGGTTTACAAGACACCGGGGAGCTGTTTTTT
CASPGGLGLQDTGELFF
>TRBV5-1|TRBJ2-7|many|NA
TGCGCCAGCAGCTTGGGTGTGTCCAGAGACTACGAGCAGTACTTC
CASSLGVSRDYEQYF
>TRBV12-3/TRBV12-4|TRBJ2-2|many|NA
TGTGCCAGCGTGAGATACACCGGGGAGCTGTTTTTT
CASVRYTGELFF
>TRBV6-1|TRBJ1-6|many|NA
TGTGCCAGCAGCCTTTTACAGGGTGATTCACCCCTCCACTTT
CASSLLQGDSPLHF
>TRBV6-5|TRBJ1-3|many|NA
TGTGCCAGCAGTTACCAGGGGCAACACTCTGGAAACACCATATATTTT
CASSYQGQHSGNTIYF
>TRBV28|TRBJ1-5|many|TRBD1
TGTGCCAGCAGTTTATTCCGGGACAGGGCGAAGGGTTGGGGTGATCAGCCCCAGCATTTT
CASSLFRDRAKGWGDQPQHF
>TRBV28|TRBJ1-5|once|NA
TGTGCCAGCAGGTTGGGCCGGGGCAGGGGGCATTTT
CASRLGRGRGHF
>TRBV6-1|TRBJ2-7|many|TRBD2
TGTGCCAGCAGTGAAGGGACTAGCGGGGGAGCCTACGAGCAGTACTTC
CASSEGTSGGAYEQYF
>TRBV2|TRBJ1-5|many|TRBD1
TGTGCCAGCAGACAGGGGTTCGGTCAGCCCCAGCATTTT
CASRQGFGQPQHF
>TRBV2|TRBJ1-1|many|TRBD1
TGTGCCAGCAGTTACGACAGGGGGCGGAACACTGAAGCTTTCTTT
CASSYDRGRNTEAFF
>TRBV19|TRBJ2-7|NA|NA
TGTGCCAGTAGTACTTATCGGACAGATTTCTCCTACGAGCAGTACTTC
CASSTYRTDFSYEQYF
>TRBV5-1|TRBJ2-5|many|TRBD2
TGCGCCAGCAGCCACACCGGGACTAGCGGAGAGACCCAGTACTTC
CASSHTGTSGETQYF
>TRBV13|TRBJ1-1|many|NA
TGTGCCAGCAGCTCCGCAGGGGAGTTGAACACTGAAGCTTTCTTT
CASSSAGELNTEAFF
>TRBV6-2/TRBV6-3|TRBJ2-2|many|TRBD2
TGTGCCAGCAGAAGACTAGCGGGGGGGCCGAGGAGAAGCGGGGAGCTGTTTTTT
CASRRLAGGPRRSGELFF
>TRBV9|TRBJ1-3|NA|TRBD1
TGTGCCAGCAGCGTTGAGGGGGCTTCCGGAAACACCATATATTTT
CASSVEGASGNTIYF
>TRBV5-8|TRBJ2-5|many|TRBD1
TGTGCCAGCAGCCGGGACAGGGAAGAAGAGACCCAGTACTTC
CASSRDREEETQYF
>TRBV27|TRBJ1-5|many|TRBD1
TGTGCCAGCAGACGACAGGGGACAGAGAATCAGCCCCAGCATTTT
CASRRQGTENQPQHF
>TRBV2|TRBJ1-2|NA|NA
TGTGCCAGCAAACCTGTCGAGAGAGACGTCTATGGCTACACCTTC
CASKPVERDVYGYTF
>TRBV20-1|TRBJ2-4|many|NA
TGCAGTGCTAGACAGGTCCTAGCCAAAAACATTCAGTACTTC
CSARQVLAKNIQYF
>TRBV27|TRBJ1-5|many|NA
TGTGCCAGCAGTGTGTTGGGGGAGCAGCCCCAGCATTTT
CASSVLGEQPQHF
>TRBV14|TRBJ2-7|NA|NA
TGTGCCAGCAGCGTAGAGGGAAACGGGGAAAGCGAGCAGTACTTC
CASSVEGNGESEQYF
>TRBV10-1|TRBJ2-2|NA|TRBD1
TGCGCCAGCAGTTCGGGACAGAGGCCCGACGGGGAGCTGTTTTTT
CASSSGQRPDGELFF
>TRBV9|TRBJ1-1|NA|NA
TGTGCCAGCAGCGTAGGAGGGAGGTTGGGTGACACTGAAGCTTTCTTT
CASSVGGRLGDTEAFF
>TRBV10-1|TRBJ1-1|many|NA
TGCGCCAGCAGTGACCGGGGGTTCGAGGGAGCTTTCTTT
CASSDRGFEGAFF
>TRBV7-2|TRBJ2-2|many|NA
TGTGCCAGCAGCTCCGGGGTTGGGAGGGAGCTGTTTTTT
CASSSGVGRELFF
>TRBV6-5|TRBJ2-5|NA|TRBD2
TGTGCCAGCAGTCACTCGTGGACTAGGAGTTTAAAGACCCAGTACTTC
CASSHSWTRSLKTQYF
>TRBV6-5|TRBJ1-6|many|NA
TGTGCCAGCAGTTACTCGAGTCGGGGTGGTGGGGGTCCAGGTTCACCCCTCCACTTT
CASSYSSRGGGGPGSPLHF
>TRBV7-8|TRBJ2-7|NA|NA
TGTGCCAGCAGCTTAGGCCGGGGCATGGGGGAGCAGTACTTC
CASSLGRGMGEQYF
>TRBV12-3/TRBV12-4|TRBJ1-2|NA|NA
TGTGCCAGCAGAATCTCCCAGGGGAGCTATGGCTACACCTTC
CASRISQGSYGYTF
>TRBV12-3/TRBV12-4|TRBJ2-5|many|TRBD1
TGTGCCAGCAGTCAGGGGGTTGGAGACGAGACCCAGTACTTC
CASSQGVGDETQYF